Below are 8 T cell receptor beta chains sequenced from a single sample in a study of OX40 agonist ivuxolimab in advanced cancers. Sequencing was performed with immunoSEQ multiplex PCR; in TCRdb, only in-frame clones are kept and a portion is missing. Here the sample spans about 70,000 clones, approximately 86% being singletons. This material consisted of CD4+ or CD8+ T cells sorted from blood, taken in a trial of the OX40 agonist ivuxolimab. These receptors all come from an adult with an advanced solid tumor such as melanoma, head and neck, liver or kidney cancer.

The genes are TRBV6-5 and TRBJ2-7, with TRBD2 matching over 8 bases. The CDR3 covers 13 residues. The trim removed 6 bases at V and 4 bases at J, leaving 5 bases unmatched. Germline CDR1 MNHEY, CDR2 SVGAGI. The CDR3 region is CASRLAGGYEQYF. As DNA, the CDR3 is TGTGCCAGCAGGCTAGCGGGCGGATACGAGCAGTACTTC.

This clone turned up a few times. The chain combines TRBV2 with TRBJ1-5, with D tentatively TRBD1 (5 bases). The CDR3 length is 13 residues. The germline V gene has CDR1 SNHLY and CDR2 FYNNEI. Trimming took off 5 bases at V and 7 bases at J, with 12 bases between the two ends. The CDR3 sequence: CASSSAEGQPQHF. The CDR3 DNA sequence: TGTGCCAGCAGTTCCGCCGAGGGGCAGCCCCAGCATTTT. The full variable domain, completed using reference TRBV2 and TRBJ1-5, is EPEVTQTPSHQVTQMGQEVILRCVPISNHLYFYWYRQILGQKVEFLVSFYNNEISEKSEIFDDQFSVERPDGSNFTLKIRSTKLEDSAMYFCASSSAEGQPQHFGDGTRLSIL.

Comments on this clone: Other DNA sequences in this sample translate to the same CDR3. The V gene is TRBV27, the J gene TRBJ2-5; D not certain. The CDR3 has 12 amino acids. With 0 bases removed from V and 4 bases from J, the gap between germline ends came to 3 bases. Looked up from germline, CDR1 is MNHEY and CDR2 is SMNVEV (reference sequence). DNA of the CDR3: TGTGCCAGCAGTTTATCGGGAGAGACCCAGTACTTC. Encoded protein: CASSLSGETQYF.

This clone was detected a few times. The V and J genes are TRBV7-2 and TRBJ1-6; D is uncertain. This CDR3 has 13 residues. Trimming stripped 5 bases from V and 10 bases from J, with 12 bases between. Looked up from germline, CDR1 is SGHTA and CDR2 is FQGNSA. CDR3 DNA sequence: TGTGCCAGCAGCCCCAACCCGGACTCACCCCTCCACTTT. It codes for CASSPNPDSPLHF.

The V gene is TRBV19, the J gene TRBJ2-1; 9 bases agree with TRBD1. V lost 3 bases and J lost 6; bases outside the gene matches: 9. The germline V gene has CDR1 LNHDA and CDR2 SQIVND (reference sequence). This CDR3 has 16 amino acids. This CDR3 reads CASSMGQGPLSNEQFF. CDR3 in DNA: TGTGCCAGTAGTATGGGACAGGGCCCTTTGAGCAATGAGCAGTTCTTC.

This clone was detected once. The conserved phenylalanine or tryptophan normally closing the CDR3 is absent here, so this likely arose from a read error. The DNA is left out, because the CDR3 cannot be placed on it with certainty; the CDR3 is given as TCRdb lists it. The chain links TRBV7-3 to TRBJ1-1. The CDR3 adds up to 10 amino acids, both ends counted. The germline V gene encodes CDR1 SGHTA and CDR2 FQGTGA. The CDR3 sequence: CASPTEGCID.

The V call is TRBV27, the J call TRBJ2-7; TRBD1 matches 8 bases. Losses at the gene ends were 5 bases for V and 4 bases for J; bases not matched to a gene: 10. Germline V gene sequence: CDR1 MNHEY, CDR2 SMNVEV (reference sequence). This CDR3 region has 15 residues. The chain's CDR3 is CASSASGGADYEQYF. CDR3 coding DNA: TGTGCCAGCAGTGCCTCAGGGGGCGCGGATTACGAGCAGTACTTC.

The CDR3 loop is CASSGEGARTEAFF. As DNA, the CDR3 is TGTGCCAGCAGTGGGGAGGGGGCGAGAACTGAAGCTTTCTTT. The rearrangement links TRBV6-1 to TRBJ1-1, with 7 bases that match TRBD1. This CDR3 spans 14 amino acids. The germline V gene encodes CDR1 MNHNS and CDR2 SASEGT. V trimming: 4 bases; J trimming: 5 bases; junction bases outside the gene matches: 7.